One T cell receptor beta chain is described in this entry. Its antigen is as yet unknown. This sample is part of a study of shared clonotypes between healthy human individuals. Study summary: Each donor contributed plates that comprised three CD4 naive, three CD4 memory, two CD8 naive and one CD8 memory.

Each donor was a Caucasian adult residing in Nashville, Tennessee. Trimming shortened V by 2 bases and J by 3 bases, and 13 bases separated the two germline ends. Germline CDR1 is MGHDK and CDR2 is SYGVNS. The CDR3 totals 15 residues. Sequencing used immunoSEQ multiplex PCR; TCRdb keeps in-frame clones, though not all of them. This sample carries about 2.3 million clones, just under 95% of them seen once, and the ten largest clones take about 0.41%. Overall study results and limits: Non-shared clonotypes had lower generation probabilities than clonotypes shared by all four sorted-subset donors. The sharing of 4.5% to 6.5% of naive CD4 clonotypes was seen across a few donors.

The sample comprised naive CD4+ T cells from PBMCs. Stated subset: CD45RA+ positively selected. The origin of this receptor is a man aged 18 to 30 in good health. Some clones in this sample may be carry-over from other donors' samples. The V call is TRBV25-1, the J call TRBJ1-2, with D possibly TRBD1 on 6 matching bases. The CDR3 here is CASSETGGAHYGYTF. The CDR3 region has the DNA TGTGCCAGCAGTGAAACGGGGGGCGCTCACTATGGCTACACCTTC.